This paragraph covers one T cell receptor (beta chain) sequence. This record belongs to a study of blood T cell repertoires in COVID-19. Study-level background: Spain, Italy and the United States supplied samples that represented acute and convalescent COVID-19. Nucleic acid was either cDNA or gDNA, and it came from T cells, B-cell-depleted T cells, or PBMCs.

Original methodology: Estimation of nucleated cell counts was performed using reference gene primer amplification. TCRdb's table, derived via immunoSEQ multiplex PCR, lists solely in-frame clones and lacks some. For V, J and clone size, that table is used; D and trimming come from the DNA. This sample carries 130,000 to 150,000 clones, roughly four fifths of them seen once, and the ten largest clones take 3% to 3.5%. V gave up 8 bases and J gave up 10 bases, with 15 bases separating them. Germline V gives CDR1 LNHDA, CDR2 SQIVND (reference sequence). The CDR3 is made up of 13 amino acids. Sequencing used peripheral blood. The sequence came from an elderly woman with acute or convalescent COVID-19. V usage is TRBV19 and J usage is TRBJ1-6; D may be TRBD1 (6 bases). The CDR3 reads CASQGGGHSPLHF. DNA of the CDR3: TGTGCCAGTCAAGGGGGGGGGCACTCACCCCTCCACTTT.